These 27 T cell receptor beta chains share one sample of origin, sequenced in a study of T cells in tumors and immune-related adverse events. TCRdb's table, derived via immunoSEQ multiplex PCR, lists solely in-frame clones and lacks some. Among fewer than 25,000 clones listed, 75% to 95% were seen once. Specimen: lymph node tissue, collected from a patient treated with anti-PD-1 therapy. The receptors come from a female donor with metastatic renal cell carcinoma.

The gene calls are TRBV10-3 and TRBJ1-1; 7 bases are shared with TRBD1. This CDR3 comprises 14 residues. Trimming cost V 6 bases and J 0 bases; bases outside gene matches: 4. Per the germline V gene, CDR1 is ENHRY and CDR2 is SYGVKD. The CDR3 DNA sequence: TGTGCCATCAGCCTGGGACAGTTGAACACTGAAGCTTTCTTT. This encodes CAISLGQLNTEAFF.

The gene calls are TRBV5-1 and TRBJ2-3; 8 nucleotides line up with TRBD1. The CDR3 length is 14 residues. V dropped 6 bases and J dropped 2; count of bases not matched to a gene: 5. Germline V CDR1 and CDR2: SGHRS, YFSETQ. The CDR3 nucleotides are TGCGCCAGCAACGACAGGGGACACACAGATACGCAGTATTTT. This codes for CASNDRGHTDTQYF.

The chain couples TRBV19 to TRBJ2-2; D not resolved. Germline V gene lookup returns CDR1 LNHDA and CDR2 SQIVND (reference sequence). CDR3 length equals 17 residues. The V gene lost 5 bases and the J gene lost 0 bases, with 16 bases spanning the gap. The CDR3 region has the DNA TGTGCCAGTAGTTCGCCTACAGCTCCTTCGAACACCGGGGAGCTGTTTTTT. This sequence encodes CASSSPTAPSNTGELFF.

A single count supports this clone. The chain uses TRBV18 and TRBJ1-2, with D maybe TRBD1 (6 bases). The CDR3 contains 15 residues. Germline CDR1 KGHSH, CDR2 LQKENI. V was trimmed by 0 bases and J by 4 bases, leaving 12 bases between them. CDR3 residues: CASSPPTGRTYGYTF. The CDR3 DNA sequence: TGTGCCAGCTCACCACCGACAGGAAGGACCTATGGCTACACCTTC.

The chain is built from TRBV4-1 and TRBJ2-6; D is unresolved. CDR1 MGHRA and CDR2 YSYEKL come from the germline V gene. The CDR3 loop spans 17 amino acids. Trimming removed 3 bases at V and 0 bases at J, with 12 bases between. The CDR3 region has the DNA TGCGCCAGCAGCCAGTTGTGGATCCGCTCTGGGGCCAACGTCCTGACTTTC. Translation gives CASSQLWIRSGANVLTF.

The V call is TRBV14, the J call TRBJ2-5; D is undetermined. The CDR3 covers 13 residues. The germline V gene has CDR1 SGHDN and CDR2 FVKESK. Trimming removed 4 bases at V and 7 bases at J, with 13 bases between. For the CDR3, the DNA is TGTGCCAGCAGCCCTACCTCTGTAGGGACCCAGTACTTC. This gives the protein CASSPTSVGTQYF.

The chain couples TRBV5-1 to TRBJ2-7, with a possible D match to TRBD1 (5 bases). The V end was cut by 1 base, the J end by 6 bases, with 14 bases between. The CDR3 covers 14 residues. Germline loops: CDR1 SGHRS, CDR2 YFSETQ. The CDR3 region is CASSLMQGVGEQYF. DNA for the CDR3: TGCGCCAGCAGCTTGATGCAGGGTGTGGGCGAGCAGTACTTC.

This sequence joins TRBV18 and TRBJ2-5, with D hard to call. Deletions cut 0 bases from V and 1 base from J, with 12 bases between. CDR1 and CDR2 (germline): KGHSH, LQKENI. The CDR3 has 16 residues. CDR3 region: CASSPPAITSQETQYF. Written as DNA, the CDR3 is TGTGCCAGCTCACCACCCGCCATTACCTCCCAAGAGACCCAGTACTTC.

V usage is TRBV5-1 and J usage is TRBJ2-1; a weak D match, TRBD2 (6 bases). CDR1 and CDR2 (germline): SGHRS, YFSETQ. The CDR3 contains 17 residues. The V end lost 0 bases, the J end lost 6 bases, and 19 bases lay between the germline ends. CDR3 sequence: CASSLGTGAGLGNEQFF. The CDR3 DNA sequence: TGCGCCAGCAGCTTGGGAACGGGAGCAGGTTTAGGCAATGAGCAGTTCTTC.

The chain uses TRBV5-1 and TRBJ2-5, with TRBD2 matching over 10 bases. This CDR3 comprises 16 residues. Unmatched junction bases numbered 10, after V lost 4 bases and J lost 4 bases. CDR1 and CDR2 (germline): SGHRS, YFSETQ. CDR3 sequence reads: CASSPYSGRNGETQYF. The CDR3 region has the DNA TGCGCCAGCAGCCCCTATAGCGGGAGGAACGGAGAGACCCAGTACTTC.

The chain is built from TRBV6-1 and TRBJ1-5; maybe TRBD1 (6 bases). This CDR3 has 16 amino acids. V dropped 5 bases and J dropped 5 bases, with 19 bases sitting between them. Germline V CDR1 and CDR2: MNHNS, SASEGT. The CDR3 is CASSKVGGARDQPQHF. CDR3 nucleotide sequence: TGTGCCAGCAGTAAAGTGGGGGGGGCTCGGGATCAGCCCCAGCATTTT.

The chain joins TRBV7-2 to TRBJ2-1; tentatively, D is TRBD2 (6 bases). The CDR3 covers 18 residues. Trimming took 1 base from V and 6 from J, leaving 22 bases between them. Germline V gene sequence: CDR1 SGHTA, CDR2 FQGNSA. The CDR3 bases are TGTGCCAGCAGCTTAGTTTTGCGGGGCCCAAATATCGGCAATGAGCAGTTCTTC. Translation gives CASSLVLRGPNIGNEQFF.

V gene TRBV9 combines with J gene TRBJ2-1; D gene unclear. V lost 1 base and J lost 6, with 11 bases in between. There are 14 residues in the CDR3. The V gene's germline CDR1 is SGDLS and CDR2 YYNGEE. The CDR3: CASSVTHRANEQFF. The CDR3 DNA reads TGTGCCAGCAGCGTAACCCACCGGGCCAATGAGCAGTTCTTC.

V usage is TRBV4-3 and J usage is TRBJ2-5; TRBD1 might be the D (5 bases). The V gene's germline CDR1 is LGHNA and CDR2 YSLEER. The CDR3 spans 15 residues. Trimming took 0 bases from V and 4 from J, leaving 12 bases between them. The CDR3 DNA is TGCGCCAGCAGCCAAGAGGGGCTAGTCGGAGAGACCCAGTACTTC. The encoded protein is CASSQEGLVGETQYF.

The chain joins TRBV4-3 to TRBJ2-3; possibly TRBD2 for D (6 bases). This CDR3 is built from 17 residues. The germline CDR1 and CDR2 sequences are LGHNA and YSLEER. Trimming cost V 0 bases and J 4 bases, with 17 bases left between them. The DNA for the CDR3 is TGCGCCAGCAGCCAAGAGGCGGGAATGCCGCCCTCAGATACGCAGTATTTT. Translation gives CASSQEAGMPPSDTQYF.

In its sample, this clone was seen a few times. The chain recombines TRBV5-4 with TRBJ2-3; D might be TRBD2 (6 bases). Germline CDR1 and CDR2: SGHNT and YYREEE (reference sequence). CDR3 length: 15 amino acids. The V and J ends lost 4 bases and 5 bases respectively, with 17 bases between them. The CDR3 sequence: CASSLTAGLGDTQYF. The CDR3 nucleotides read TGTGCCAGCAGCCTCACAGCGGGTCTAGGAGATACGCAGTATTTT.

V gene TRBV7-6 combines with J gene TRBJ1-5; 8 bases map to TRBD1. CDR1 and CDR2 from the germline V gene are SGHVS and FNYEAQ. This CDR3 spans 14 amino acids. The V and J ends lost 3 bases and 6 bases, in that order; junction bases with no gene match: 4. CDR3 residues: CASSLQGAAQPQHF. DNA for the CDR3: TGTGCCAGCAGCTTGCAGGGGGCAGCTCAGCCCCAGCATTTT.

The V and J genes are TRBV5-1 and TRBJ1-2; D is possibly TRBD1 (6 bases). V lost 4 bases, J lost 4 bases, and 17 bases lay in between. CDR1 SGHRS and CDR2 YFSETQ come from the germline V gene. The CDR3 spans 15 residues. The CDR3 DNA reads as TGCGCCAGCAGCCCCCGCCCAGGGGCTGGCTATGGCTACACCTTC. Amino acid sequence: CASSPRPGAGYGYTF.

The chain is built from TRBV7-9 and TRBJ1-1; D is unresolved. The ends were cut back, 1 base at V and 1 base at J, with 7 bases in the middle. Per germline, CDR1 SEHNR and CDR2 FQNEAQ (reference sequence). The length of the CDR3 is 14 residues. Here the CDR3 reads CASSLGGGNTEAFF. CDR3 nucleotides: TGTGCCAGCAGCTTAGGGGGAGGGAACACTGAAGCTTTCTTT.

This sequence joins TRBV9 and TRBJ1-2; 10 nucleotides match TRBD1. CDR1 is SGDLS, CDR2 YYNGEE, per germline. CDR3 length: 15 residues. V gave up 3 bases and J gave up 5 bases; unmatched junction bases: 7. Here the CDR3 DNA reads TGTGCCAGCAGCGAAAAGGGGACAGGGGTTTATGGCTACACCTTC. Translated: CASSEKGTGVYGYTF.

The rearrangement links TRBV15 to TRBJ2-7; 10 bases map to TRBD1. The CDR3 contains 14 residues. J was trimmed by 3 bases and V by 4 bases; bases with no gene match: 3. Germline loops: CDR1 LNHNV, CDR2 YYDKDF (reference sequence). This chain's CDR3 is CATSKGTGDYEQYF. Written as DNA, the CDR3 is TGTGCCACCAGCAAAGGGACAGGGGACTACGAGCAGTACTTC.

This chain connects TRBV11-2 to TRBJ2-7; 14 bases are shared with TRBD2. Losses at the gene ends were 5 bases for V and 0 bases for J; bases not matched to a gene: 6. The CDR3 extends over 17 amino acids. CDR1 is SGHAT and CDR2 is FQNNGV in the germline V gene. The CDR3 region is CASSPRLAGGPSYEQYF. CDR3 in DNA: TGTGCCAGCAGCCCGAGACTAGCGGGAGGGCCCTCCTACGAGCAGTACTTC.

J is TRBJ1-2 and V is TRBV6-6; D might be TRBD1 (5 bases). The CDR3 contains 16 residues. Trimming pared 2 bases from V and 3 bases from J, leaving 16 bases between. Germline V gene sequence: CDR1 MNHNY, CDR2 SVGAGI (reference sequence). The CDR3 loop reads CASSYGRGGVDYGYTF. In DNA, the CDR3 is TGTGCCAGCAGTTACGGTCGTGGAGGGGTGGACTATGGCTACACCTTC.

The chain is built from TRBV5-6 and TRBJ1-2; the match to TRBD1 covers 12 bases. Losses at the gene ends were 3 bases for V and 8 bases for J; bases not matched to a gene: 14. The CDR3 consists of 17 residues. CDR1 SGHDT and CDR2 YYEEEE come from the germline V gene. In nucleotides, the CDR3 is TGTGCCAGCAGCTACTTGAGGCCGGGACAGGGGGCGCTGGGCTACACCTTC. This encodes CASSYLRPGQGALGYTF. Full variable domain (outside the CDR3, taken from reference TRBV5-6 and TRBJ1-2): DAGVTQSPTHLIKTRGQQVTLRCSPKSGHDTVSWYQQALGQGPQFIFQYYEEEERQRGNFPDRFSGHQFPNYSSELNVNALLLGDSALYLCASSYLRPGQGALGYTFGSGTRLTVV.

The rearrangement links TRBV7-2 to TRBJ1-5, with a possible D match to TRBD1 (5 bases). The germline CDR1 and CDR2 sequences are SGHTA and FQGNSA. This CDR3 has 14 amino acids. V was cut by 5 bases and J by 1 base, with 9 bases left in between. The CDR3 loop reads CASSQRQSNQPQHF. In DNA form, the CDR3 reads TGTGCCAGCAGCCAACGACAGAGCAATCAGCCCCAGCATTTT.

V is TRBV4-3 and J is TRBJ1-6; unclear D gene. The V and J ends lost 4 bases and 6 bases respectively, with 22 bases between them. The CDR3 is 18 amino acids. Per the germline V gene, CDR1 is LGHNA and CDR2 is YSLEER. CDR3 nucleotide sequence: TGCGCCAGCAGCCGCGCGATGACATCCAGCCGGGGTAATTCACCCCTCCACTTT. Translation: CASSRAMTSSRGNSPLHF.

This chain connects TRBV9 to TRBJ1-4; no definite D call. CDR1 is SGDLS and CDR2 is YYNGEE in the germline V gene. This CDR3 has 17 amino acids. V dropped 0 bases and J dropped 0 bases, with 12 bases sitting between them. The CDR3 here is CASSVEGGPTTNEKLFF. In DNA form, the CDR3 reads TGTGCCAGCAGCGTAGAGGGAGGGCCTACAACTAATGAAAAACTGTTTTTT.